The count of the clone carrying this T cell receptor beta chain is one. Its specificity is not known. The data derive from a study of cytomegalovirus exposure and HLA in healthy donors. Study-level findings and limits: CMV serostatus stood as the only immune exposure information on hand. A few CMV-associated chains proved CMV antigen-specific in vitro. Overall, roughly 160 TCR beta chains were annotated as cytomegalovirus-associated.

Amplification used 60 Vbeta primers and 13 Jbeta primers. Libraries were prepared by immunoSEQ multiplex PCR; TCRdb keeps only in-frame clonotypes and omits some of them. Among approximately 300,000 clones listed, roughly 81% were seen once. The CDR3 is 12 amino acids. V lost 1 base and J lost 4, with 2 bases in between. CDR1 and CDR2 from the germline V gene are MDHEN and SYDVKM. Material: PBMCs. This receptor was taken from a middle-aged woman in good health and CMV-seropositive. The rearrangement links TRBV28 to TRBJ1-3; D not certain. The DNA for the CDR3 is TGTGCCAGCAGTTTATCGGGAAACACCATATATTTT. Translated, it gives CASSLSGNTIYF.